Ten or more counts support the clone carrying this T cell receptor (beta chain). The antigen is unknown. The CDR3 is made up of 16 amino acids. CDR1 MDHEN and CDR2 SYDVKM come from the germline V gene. J gave up 5 bases and V 2 bases, and 8 bases lay outside the gene matches. The sample belongs to a study of T-cell reconstitution after alpha-beta-depleted transplantation in children. Regarding the study as a whole: Once a year had passed after transplant, T-cell counts and diversity came mostly from newly produced T cells. It was reported that alpha-beta T cells came from several hundred expanded graft clones (about two months after transplant). High day-60 TCRbeta diversity in some patients came from surviving recipient T cells and thymic progenitors.

Unique molecular identifiers were built into the TCRbeta library. TCRdb passed the PCR reads through MiXCR, listing each CDR3 protein once. The data contain some 300,000 distinct CDR3 sequences, less than 9.5% of them seen just once; the ten biggest clones take up approximately 8.2%. The clonotype was recovered from a female patient aged 2-9 years who had a stem cell transplant for Fanconi anemia, so the T cells may come from the graft donor. The V gene is TRBV28, the J gene TRBJ2-5, with 10 positions matching TRBD2. The sample here was peripheral blood, taken 360 days after TCRalphabeta/CD19-depleted stem cell transplant. The CDR3 loop is CASSLSGRAGRETQYF. Written as DNA, the CDR3 is TGTGCCAGCAGTTTAAGCGGGAGGGCCGGTAGGGAGACCCAGTACTTC.